This TCR beta chain is drawn from a study of T-cell reconstitution after alpha-beta-depleted transplantation in children (dated by TCRdb to about 2016). About the study as a whole: T-cell immune reconstitution after TCRalphabeta/CD19-depleted allogeneic hematopoietic cell transplantation in children was quantitatively tracked in the study by means of TCR repertoire profiling. Here is what the overall study found, with its caveats: The high TCRbeta diversity at day 60 in some patients was ascribed to recipient T cells and intrathymic progenitors that had survived conditioning. The apparently early alphabetaT-cell count recovery about two months after transplant was reportedly dependent on only several hundred rapidly expanded clones derived from non-depleted graft cells. Over the following months the frequencies of hyperexpanded clones went down, and after one year T-cell counts and TCRbeta diversity were mostly credited to newly produced T cells.

A remark on this clonotype: Its antigen is still unknown. No clone much larger than this one lies a single base away; base qualities are absent.

Libraries were built with PCR. The reads were generated on an Illumina HiSeq 2500. To normalize quantification of the TCRbeta repertoire, the TCR libraries were built with molecular barcoding that relied on unique molecular identifiers. The raw public data were reprocessed by TCRdb itself: fastp quality trimming at Q25, MiXCR clonotype calling, in-frame beta chains only. Entries that share a CDR3 protein sequence are merged under the most common genes and DNA. Present in this sample are around 8,600 distinct CDR3 sequences, under 20% of which were seen just once. The ten largest clonotypes hold approximately 90% of the sample. Looking up the germline V gene (reference sequence) yields CDR1 PRHDT and CDR2 FYEKMQ. The CDR3 starts with the cysteine, ends with the phenylalanine, and has 18 residues. Left in the record is the CDR3 DNA by itself, 54 bases read in frame from the first base. Trimmed from V: 4 bases; trimmed from J: 3 bases; junction bases lacking a gene match: 10.

The sample's time point label, decoded: day 60 (about 2 months) after transplantation. Explained via the paper, the treatment or condition label denotes: allogeneic hematopoietic cell transplantation with graft depleted of TCRalphabeta T cells and CD19 B cells. The children who served as transplant recipients had been given grafts of TCRalphabeta/CD19-depleted allogeneic hematopoietic cells. The chain is made from TRBV13 and TRBJ2-3; a stretch of 13 junction bases matches TRBD2. This material consisted of PBMCs, mostly from graft donor cells, taken 60 days after TCRalphabeta/CD19-depleted stem cell transplant. The clonotype was recovered from a girl under three years old who had a stem cell transplant for combined immunodeficiency, so the T cells may come from the graft donor. DNA sequence: TGTGCCAGCAGCTCCTCCGAAGGGACTAGCGGGAAGACAGATACGCAGTATTTT. It translates as CASSSSEGTSGKTDTQYF.